A selection of T cell receptor beta chains follows, all from one sample in a study of cytomegalovirus exposure and HLA in healthy donors. Produced via immunoSEQ multiplex PCR; TCRdb's table is partial and in-frame only. The table shows 200,000 or so clones, with approximately 80% occurring only once. Sequencing used PBMCs. These receptor sequences come from a man between 18 and 35 years old in good health and CMV-seropositive. The CDR3 runs from the conserved cysteine through the conserved F or W.

>TRBJ1-1|TRBV30
CAWSRGGNTEAFF
>TRBJ2-1|TRBV11-3
CASSLGDTYNEQFF
>TRBJ2-7|TRBV7-6
CASSLGGGSYSGYEQYF
>TRBJ2-7|TRBV6-1
CASQGLGTNYEQYF
>TRBJ2-7|TRBV7-2
CASSLRLAYEQYF
>TRBJ2-5|TRBV5-4
CASSLPTSGPRTQYF
>TRBJ2-3|TRBV18
CASSPRGQGGSDTQYF
>TRBJ1-2|TRBV7-8
CASSPIRDNYGYTF
>TRBJ1-1|TRBV6-6
CASSYLGTEAFF
>TRBJ2-3|TRBV27
CASSLLAGGTDTQYF
>TRBJ2-7|TRBV30
CAWSVGQDYEQYF
>TRBJ2-5|TRBV27
CASSFSSQETQYF
>TRBJ2-7|TRBV6-5
CASSLPGLGTYEQYF
>TRBJ1-2|TRBV7-2
CASSPRSGGKDGYTF
>TRBJ1-5|TRBV9
CASSQGNNQPQHF
>TRBJ1-5|TRBV7-8
CASSSSRQGSNQPQHF
>TRBJ2-7|TRBV6-5
CAEDRAPYEQYF
>TRBJ2-5|TRBV9
CASSVLGLSQETQYF
>TRBJ2-3|TRBV29-1
CSVDGTSGRTDTQYF
>TRBJ2-3|TRBV15
CATSRGPRGAPYTQYF
>TRBJ2-3|TRBV7-3
CASSLTGSGISTDTQYF
>TRBJ1-3|TRBV4-3
CASSQALDSSYSGNTIYF
>TRBJ1-1|TRBV4-1
CASSDRDSGEAFF
>TRBJ2-1|TRBV4-3
CASSQVATGLDEQFF
>TRBJ2-3|TRBV30
CAWSGTVSTDTQYF
>TRBJ2-7|TRBV6-5
CASSYAGEQYF
>TRBJ2-3|TRBV5-1
CASSLGQGVGSDTQYF
>TRBJ2-7|TRBV6-4
CASSDSGDSYEQYF
>TRBJ1-4|TRBV18
CASSPNKDSAGGGLFF
>TRBJ2-1|TRBV7-8
CASSLGLAFYNEQFF
>TRBJ2-3|TRBV4-1
CASRPGTSGRDTQYF
>TRBJ2-7|TRBV18
CASSLSGRLYEQYF
>TRBJ1-2|TRBV15
CATSSRDRVYGYTF
>TRBJ2-2|TRBV4-1
CASSHHKTSGSKAGELFF
>TRBJ2-1|TRBV29-1
CSVGQGAFNEQFF
>TRBJ2-3|TRBV19
CASSIKLKAGIQVTDTQYF
>TRBJ2-3|TRBV7-3
CASSPGLSTDTQYF
>TRBJ2-3|TRBV9
CASTPSASGNTDTQYF
>TRBJ2-7|TRBV27
CASSSVAGLPTYEQYF
>TRBJ2-2|TRBV7-9
CASSLAGQGAKTGELFF
>TRBJ1-1|TRBV2
CASTLLEAFF
>TRBJ2-7|TRBV6-1
CASSEFVAGGPYEQYF
>TRBJ2-1|TRBV28
CASSTRLAGAWEQFF
>TRBJ2-1|TRBV18
CASSPTDNEQFF
>TRBJ2-3|TRBV27
CASSFSGRAVDTQYF
>TRBJ2-1|TRBV7-2
CASSSQVFNEQFF
>TRBJ2-5|TRBV13
CASSRTSGRTQETQYF
>TRBJ2-7|TRBV7-3
CASSPATGYEQYF
>TRBJ1-1|TRBV5-4
CASSGQVNTEAFF
>TRBJ2-5|TRBV29-1
CSARTGEVSETQYF
>TRBJ2-1|TRBV19
CASSAGTGEWNEQFF
>TRBJ2-3|TRBV9
CASSVGQGRFTQYF
>TRBJ2-1|TRBV5-4
CASSFGLAGNNEQFF
>TRBJ2-7|TRBV27
CASSRIAGGPRDEQYF
>TRBJ2-2|TRBV9
CASSGTSRNTGELFF
>TRBJ1-2|TRBV11-2
CASSLERQIYGYTF
>TRBJ2-7|TRBV9
CASSSKGAPTYEQYF